This TCR beta chain was identified during a study of PD-1 blockade in classical Hodgkin lymphoma. Notes on this clone: Antigen specificity is unknown. Germline and junction disagree at one end, which may indicate a read error. Within the sample, other DNA sequences also encode this same CDR3.

This sample's time point: cycle 4 day 1 (C4D1), after 5 to 7 weeks of nivolumab. Relapse was seen in all patients after autologous stem cell transplantation, and brentuximab vedotin exposure was variable. Best overall response was complete response, partial response or progressive disease in these relapsed/refractory classical Hodgkin lymphoma patients. TCRdb keeps only in-frame clones here, not all; method: immunoSEQ multiplex PCR. The sample has under 25,000 clones; approximately 77% are singletons. Points from the study as a whole: Compared with healthy donors, newly diagnosed patients reportedly showed lower baseline TCR diversity. Prior to therapy, complete responders displayed diversity much like that of newly diagnosed patients.

Germline V lookup: CDR1 MNHNS, CDR2 SASEGT. The CDR3 loop spans 11 amino acids. This TCR was recovered from a human donor with classical Hodgkin lymphoma. Here the sequenced sample was peripheral blood mononuclear cells (PBMCs), taken before the fourth cycle of nivolumab. The chain carries TRBV6-1 and TRBJ1-5; D is unresolved. In nucleotides, the CDR3 is TGTGCCAGCAGGAGCGATCAGCCCCAGCACTTT. Translation: CASRSDQPQHF.